These T cell receptor beta chains were read from a single sample in a study of human T cells and chemical hapten exposure. TCRdb fed the RACE reads into MiXCR, producing one record per CDR3 protein. Among 39,000 or so distinct CDR3 sequences listed, under 4.5% were seen once. The sample consisted of whole blood, taken in connection with sensitization to the hapten diphenylcyclopropenone (DPC). The receptors derive from a man aged 50-59 years with alopecia areata. Some clones in this sample may be carry-over from other donors' samples. Each CDR3 is given with its conserved first and last residue. The D gene is left open where the match is weak. Not all rows give a size; the values are once, few, many and, for expanded clones, a class.

D: TRBD1
J: TRBJ1-4
size: many
V: TRBV6-6
CDR3: CASSLDRSNEKLFF
DNA: TGTGCCAGCAGCCTGGACAGGTCTAATGAAAAACTGTTTTTT

D: TRBD2
J: TRBJ2-7
size: many
V: TRBV27
CDR3: CASSLSRAAGAEQYF
DNA: TGTGCCAGCAGTTTATCGAGGGCAGCGGGAGCGGAGCAGTACTTC

D: -
J: TRBJ2-7
size: many
V: TRBV11-2
CDR3: CASSLRSERPSSYEQYF
DNA: TGTGCCAGCAGCTTACGGTCGGAGCGCCCAAGCTCCTACGAGCAGTACTTC

D: -
J: TRBJ2-4
size: many
V: TRBV28
CDR3: CASMKGVGNIQYF
DNA: TGTGCCAGCATGAAGGGAGTCGGAAACATTCAGTACTTC

D: -
J: TRBJ2-5
size: many
V: TRBV7-7
CDR3: CASSLVGLGPQETQYF
DNA: TGTGCTAGCAGCTTAGTGGGACTCGGACCGCAAGAGACCCAGTACTTC

D: -
J: TRBJ1-5
size: many
V: TRBV5-5
CDR3: CASSLEAYRQNQPQHF
DNA: TGTGCCAGCAGCTTGGAAGCGTACAGGCAGAATCAGCCCCAGCATTTT

D: TRBD2
J: TRBJ2-3
size: many
V: TRBV7-2
CDR3: CASSLSGRTIDTQYF
DNA: TGTGCCAGCAGCTTAAGCGGGAGAACGATAGATACGCAGTATTTT

D: TRBD2
J: TRBJ2-3
size: many
V: TRBV7-2
CDR3: CASGLAGGGADTQYF
DNA: TGTGCCAGCGGGCTAGCGGGAGGAGGGGCAGATACGCAGTATTTT

D: -
J: TRBJ2-3
size: many
V: TRBV4-1
CDR3: CASSQDSRGGADTQYF
DNA: TGCGCCAGCAGCCAAGATAGTAGAGGCGGGGCAGATACGCAGTATTTT

D: TRBD1
J: TRBJ2-7
size: many
V: TRBV27
CDR3: CASSQRSYRGFGEQYF
DNA: TGTGCCAGCAGTCAAAGGTCGTACAGGGGATTTGGCGAGCAGTACTTC

D: TRBD2
J: TRBJ2-3
size: many
V: TRBV7-6
CDR3: CASSLASLAGGTDTQYF
DNA: TGTGCCAGCAGCTTAGCGTCACTAGCGGGGGGCACAGATACGCAGTATTTT

D: -
J: TRBJ1-5
size: -
V: TRBV28
CDR3: CASSTLRGGSNQPQHF
DNA: TGTGCCAGCAGTACCCTGAGAGGGGGGAGCAATCAGCCCCAGCATTTT

D: TRBD1
J: TRBJ1-1
size: few
V: TRBV11-3
CDR3: CASSLDGQANTEAFF
DNA: TGTGCCAGCAGCTTAGATGGACAGGCGAACACTGAAGCTTTCTTT

D: -
J: TRBJ2-7
size: many
V: TRBV27
CDR3: CASSPQGMGSYEQYF
DNA: TGTGCCAGCAGTCCCCAGGGTATGGGATCCTACGAGCAGTACTTC

D: TRBD1
J: TRBJ1-1
size: many
V: TRBV4-1
CDR3: CASSQGQGGRARLNTEAFF
DNA: TGCGCCAGCAGCCAAGGACAGGGCGGCCGGGCACGGCTAAACACTGAAGCTTTCTTT

D: -
J: TRBJ2-7
size: many
V: TRBV28
CDR3: CASTSSSLTYEQYF
DNA: TGTGCCAGCACCTCTTCCTCCTTAACCTACGAGCAGTACTTC

D: TRBD2
J: TRBJ2-3
size: few
V: TRBV7-9
CDR3: CASSPDGGRSTDTQYF
DNA: TGTGCCAGCAGCCCGGACGGGGGGAGAAGCACAGATACGCAGTATTTT

D: -
J: TRBJ2-7
size: many
V: TRBV7-2
CDR3: CASSTQGGGVGEQYF
DNA: TGTGCCAGCAGTACCCAAGGGGGAGGGGTAGGCGAGCAGTACTTC

D: -
J: TRBJ2-5
size: few
V: TRBV6-2/TRBV6-3
CDR3: CASSNRLGPSGDQETQYF
DNA: TGTGCCAGCAGTAACCGCCTGGGACCCTCCGGGGACCAAGAGACCCAGTACTTC

D: TRBD2
J: TRBJ2-1
size: -
V: TRBV24-1
CDR3: CATSDLFSETSGYSYNEQFF
DNA: TGTGCCACCAGTGATTTGTTCTCGGAGACTAGCGGTTACTCCTACAATGAGCAGTTCTTC

D: -
J: TRBJ2-2
size: many
V: TRBV12-3/TRBV12-4
CDR3: CASSLGRAEGTGELFF
DNA: TGTGCCAGCAGTTTGGGCAGGGCAGAAGGCACCGGGGAGCTGTTTTTT

D: -
J: TRBJ2-5
size: many
V: TRBV29-1
CDR3: CSVEWGRLETQYF
DNA: TGCAGCGTTGAATGGGGGAGGTTGGAGACCCAGTACTTC

D: -
J: TRBJ2-7
size: many
V: TRBV28
CDR3: CASTAGYEQYF
DNA: TGTGCCAGCACCGCAGGGTACGAGCAGTACTTC

D: TRBD2
J: TRBJ2-3
size: -
V: TRBV10-2
CDR3: CASSDGVAGGFEADTQYF
DNA: TGCGCCAGCAGTGATGGGGTAGCGGGAGGATTTGAAGCAGATACGCAGTATTTT

D: -
J: TRBJ2-3
size: many
V: TRBV10-1
CDR3: CASSSETTDTQYF
DNA: TGCGCCAGCTCTAGCGAGACCACAGATACGCAGTATTTT

D: TRBD1
J: TRBJ1-1
size: many
V: TRBV20-1
CDR3: CSASRQGDEAFF
DNA: TGCAGTGCTAGTAGACAGGGCGATGAAGCTTTCTTT

D: TRBD1
J: TRBJ2-7
size: many
V: TRBV3-1
CDR3: CASSLRQGTHEQYF
DNA: TGTGCCAGCAGCCTGAGACAGGGGACCCACGAGCAGTACTTC

D: TRBD2
J: TRBJ2-1
size: many
V: TRBV20-1
CDR3: CSARREEQFF
DNA: TGCAGTGCTAGGCGGGAGGAGCAGTTCTTC